The present T cell receptor beta chain was sequenced within a study of blood T cell repertoires in COVID-19 (dated by TCRdb to 2019 to 2021). Study-wide context: Collaborator samples came from the United States, Italy and Spain and covered acute and convalescent phases of COVID-19. The prospective study material was composed of cDNA or gDNA derived from T cells, B-cell-depleted T cells, or PBMCs. Subjects who had been exposed to COVID-19, were actively infected with it, or had recovered from it provided the deeply sampled blood TCRbeta repertoires that made up the dataset. The repertoires were made available in a free public database intended to serve as a resource for research on the immune response to SARS-CoV-2. The samples were drawn from two sources: the first 160 participants of the ongoing ImmuneRACE study, and 1,200 or so subjects contributed by 6 global collaborators. A de-identified subject ID, COVID-19 status, age in years and sex were almost always included in the sample metadata. Where available, HLA class I and class II types were obtained from metadata supplied by the sample provider rather than from assay-based typing.

Results the study describes overall, beyond this receptor: The quantity of clinical and demographic metadata differed by source and by participant and was supplied without curation.

TCRbeta CDR3 regions were amplified from genomic DNA by means of the immunoSEQ Assay, a bias-controlled multiplex PCR. Regarding the original processing steps: Nucleated cell counts per sample were estimated from amplification of reference gene primers within the assay. Sequence reads were collapsed and filtered to measure the absolute abundance of every unique TCRbeta CDR3 rearrangement. Productive Simpson clonality was computed per sample as the square root of Simpson's diversity index over productive rearrangements. The source is immuneACCESS, and TCRdb retained only in-frame sequences with V and J called. Part of the clones is not carried over; for the studies checked, unresolved V genes explain less than half of this, and the remainder is unexplained. V and J calls and clone size are copied from that table; D and trimming were computed from the DNA. A total of roughly 330,000 clones appear in this sample, around 89% of them only once. Together, the top ten hold roughly 4% of the sample.

Of note for this clone: Its antigen remains undetermined. Base qualities were left out, and no much larger clone turns up one base away.

Germline trimming: 4 bases from V, 3 bases from J; junction bases outside gene matches: 5. The germline V gene specifies KGHSY as CDR1 and FQNENV as CDR2. From cysteine to phenylalanine, the CDR3 is 15 amino acids long. The DNA shown is the 45-base CDR3, in frame from base 1. Whole blood was collected in K2EDTA tubes by collaborating institutions according to the institutions' own protocols. Collaborator samples were shipped for TCRbeta analysis as frozen whole blood, isolated PBMCs, or DNA extracted from either sample type. The specimen was peripheral blood. The clonotype comes from a woman aged 50 to 60 with active or convalescent COVID-19. The chain is made from TRBV16 and TRBJ2-3, and 9 junctional nucleotides match TRBD2. The CDR3 is CASSLRREGTDTQYF. DNA sequence: TGTGCCAGCAGCCTTCGGCGGGAGGGAACAGATACGCAGTATTTT.